These 7 T cell receptor beta chains came from one sample sequenced in a study of T cell repertoires in aging, cancer and after chemotherapy. A mixed TRB-A/B primer pool amplified rearranged TRB by multiplex touch-down PCR. MiXCR, run by TCRdb on the multiplex PCR reads, gives a single entry per CDR3 protein. Here the sample spans 2,000 or so distinct CDR3 sequences, over 25% being singletons. The template was genomic DNA from peripheral blood, not RNA. The sequenced sample consisted of blood. The source is a human donor with a solid tumor.

The chain employs TRBV20-1 and TRBJ2-1, with D perhaps matching TRBD1 (5 bases). Trimming cost V 1 base and J 10 bases, with 17 bases left between them. This CDR3 spans 14 amino acids. The germline V gene encodes CDR1 DFQATT and CDR2 SNEGSKA (reference sequence). In nucleotides, the CDR3 is TGCAGTGCTAGAGGCCAGGGTGCTCTCGAAGAGCAGTTCTTC. It codes for CSARGQGALEEQFF.

This clonotype was counted between two and nine times. The chain employs TRBV7-2 and TRBJ2-7; perhaps TRBD1 as D (6 bases). The CDR3 is 16 amino acids. Trimming removed 0 bases at V and 5 bases at J, with 17 bases between. Germline V gene data show CDR1 as SGHTA and CDR2 as FQGNSA. The CDR3 is CASSLALLQGKNEQYF. The CDR3 bases are TGTGCCAGCAGCTTAGCGTTGCTCCAGGGGAAGAACGAGCAGTACTTC.

V is TRBV7-6 and J is TRBJ2-7; 8 nucleotides agree with TRBD1. The V and J ends lost 5 bases and 3 bases, in that order; junction bases with no gene match: 6. Germline lookup yields CDR1 SGHVS and CDR2 FNYEAQ. There are 14 residues in the CDR3. CDR3 protein: CASSPRTGNYEQYF. CDR3 DNA sequence: TGTGCCAGCAGCCCGAGGACAGGGAACTACGAGCAGTACTTC.

This clonotype has more than one count but fewer than ten. The chain couples TRBV7-9 to TRBJ2-1; 8 bases line up with TRBD2. CDR1 is SEHNR, CDR2 FQNEAQ, per germline (reference sequence). The J segment lost 4 bases and the V segment lost 6 bases, leaving 20 bases of the junction unmatched. This CDR3 is built from 19 residues. The CDR3 nucleotides read TGTGCCAGCAGGGCCGGCGGACTACAATTACTAGCGGCTTACAATGAGCAGTTCTTC. Protein sequence: CASRAGGLQLLAAYNEQFF.

The chain is built from TRBV20-1 and TRBJ2-5, with D unresolved. This CDR3 comprises 12 residues. Germline lookup yields CDR1 DFQATT and CDR2 SNEGSKA (reference sequence). V lost 2 bases and J lost 1, with 5 bases in between. DNA of the CDR3: TGCAGTGCTAGACCCCTCCAAGAGACCCAGTACTTC. Residues: CSARPLQETQYF.

Relative to its sample, this clonotype is large. The rearrangement uses TRBV6-4 and TRBJ2-3; D is possibly TRBD1 or TRBD2 (6 bases each). V was clipped by 3 bases and J by 2 bases, with 9 bases between them. CDR1 MRHNA and CDR2 SNTAGT come from the germline V gene. CDR3 size: 14 residues. The CDR3 region has the DNA TGTGCCAGCAGTGAGGGGGGACACACAGATACGCAGTATTTT. It translates to CASSEGGHTDTQYF.

The chain has TRBV4-1 and TRBJ2-2, with D perhaps assigned TRBD1 or TRBD2 (5 bases each). V was pared by 2 bases and J by 7 bases, with 29 bases between. Germline V gives CDR1 MGHRA, CDR2 YSYEKL. The CDR3 totals 20 residues. As DNA, the CDR3 is TGCGCCAGCAGCCAACCAAAAAGGGGTCAGGGACGGTCGATCTACGGGGAGCTGTTTTTT. Encoded protein: CASSQPKRGQGRSIYGELFF.